The 16 T cell receptor beta chains below were found in one sample sequenced in a study of cytotoxic CD8 clonotypes in ibrutinib-treated CLL. TCRdb's copy holds only in-frame clones and misses some; the assay was immunoSEQ multiplex PCR. The data show tens of thousands of clones, less than 60% seen once. Specimen: PBMCs, collected before ibrutinib treatment. These receptors all come from a human donor with chronic lymphocytic leukemia.

The chain uses TRBV7-2 and TRBJ2-7; D unclear. This CDR3 is 13 amino acids long. Germline CDR1 and CDR2: SGHTA and FQGNSA. The V gene lost 7 bases and the J gene lost 4 bases, with 14 bases spanning the gap. The CDR3 protein is CASTNSGRYEQYF. The CDR3 coding sequence is TGTGCCAGCACCAATAGTGGACGGTACGAGCAGTACTTC.

The chain employs TRBV19 and TRBJ1-1; 11 bases fit TRBD1. Germline V lookup: CDR1 LNHDA, CDR2 SQIVND (reference sequence). With 4 bases clipped from V and 3 bases from J, the junction kept 7 bases outside the gene matches. This CDR3 contains 16 residues. As DNA, the CDR3 is TGTGCCAGTAGTACACGGGACAGGGGGTATGACACTGAAGCTTTCTTT. Its protein is CASSTRDRGYDTEAFF.

This clone was seen a handful of times. J is TRBJ2-7 and V is TRBV19, with 11 bases identical to TRBD1. This CDR3 is 15 amino acids long. Germline lookup yields CDR1 LNHDA and CDR2 SQIVND (reference sequence). The junction had 8 bases not matched to a gene; V was cut back by 5 bases and J by 5 bases. CDR3 coding DNA: TGTGCCAGTAGTCCCTCGGACAGGGGGCCTCACGAGCAGTACTTC. Its protein is CASSPSDRGPHEQYF.

The rearrangement joins TRBV11-2 to TRBJ2-5, with no clear D. Looked up from germline, CDR1 is SGHAT and CDR2 is FQNNGV. This CDR3 is built from 15 residues. V shed 0 bases and J shed 4 bases, with 12 bases lying between them. CDR3: CASSLDYSRLETQYF. For the CDR3, the DNA is TGTGCCAGCAGCTTAGACTACTCCCGCTTAGAGACCCAGTACTTC.

The V gene is TRBV5-1, the J gene TRBJ1-2, with no clear D. The CDR3 length is 13 residues. The germline V and J ends were trimmed by 4 bases and 8 bases, with 15 bases remaining between them. The germline CDR1 and CDR2 sequences are SGHRS and YFSETQ. The CDR3 region is CASSIGRSMGYTF. CDR3 DNA: TGCGCCAGCAGCATAGGACGGTCTATGGGCTACACCTTC.

J is TRBJ1-1 and V is TRBV5-1; D is ambiguous. The CDR3 extends over 15 amino acids. Looked up from germline, CDR1 is SGHRS and CDR2 is YFSETQ. Deletions cut 1 base from V and 0 bases from J, with 10 bases between. The CDR3 spells CASSLSAAMNTEAFF. In nucleotides, the CDR3 is TGCGCCAGCAGCTTGTCGGCAGCCATGAACACTGAAGCTTTCTTT.

The V and J genes are TRBV7-9 and TRBJ1-1, with D perhaps TRBD1 (5 bases). There are 13 residues in the CDR3. V was cut by 5 bases and J by 1 base, with 8 bases left in between. Germline CDR1 is SEHNR and CDR2 is FQNEAQ (reference sequence). The CDR3 DNA sequence: TGTGCCAGCAGCACCACAGGGAACACTGAAGCTTTCTTT. It encodes CASSTTGNTEAFF.

The chain has TRBV15 and TRBJ1-1; the D is unclear. V lost 7 bases and J lost 1, with 10 bases in between. The CDR3 has 13 amino acids. Per the germline V gene, CDR1 is LNHNV and CDR2 is YYDKDF (reference sequence). CDR3 sequence: CATTVIGNTEAFF. Written as DNA, the CDR3 is TGTGCCACCACCGTCATCGGGAACACTGAAGCTTTCTTT. Together with reference TRBV15 and TRBJ1-1, the CDR3 gives the full variable domain: DAMVIQNPRYQVTQFGKPVTLSCSQTLNHNVMYWYQQKSSQAPKLLFHYYDKDFNNEADTPDNFQSRRPNTSFCFLDIRSPGLGDTAMYLCATTVIGNTEAFFGQGTRLTVV.

This clone has just a few counts. The chain employs TRBV9 and TRBJ2-3; D not certain. The CDR3 runs 16 residues. Germline assignment: CDR1 SGDLS and CDR2 YYNGEE. V shed 1 base and J shed 1 base, with 13 bases lying between them. In DNA, the CDR3 is TGTGCCAGCAGCGTACACCCCTTGCGAGGCACAGATACGCAGTATTTT. It specifies CASSVHPLRGTDTQYF.

The V call is TRBV7-3, the J call TRBJ2-1; D possibly corresponds to TRBD1 (5 bases). With 5 bases removed from V and 2 bases from J, the gap between germline ends came to 13 bases. Germline V lookup: CDR1 SGHTA, CDR2 FQGTGA. CDR3 length: 15 amino acids. The CDR3 here is CASSPSPTAYNEQFF. Here the CDR3 DNA reads TGTGCCAGCAGCCCCTCCCCGACAGCCTACAATGAGCAGTTCTTC.

This clone was detected a few times. This rearrangement joins TRBV7-6 to TRBJ1-5, with 8 bases fitting TRBD1. The CDR3 is 16 amino acids. In germline, CDR1 is SGHVS, CDR2 FNYEAQ. V lost 5 bases to trimming and J lost 3 bases; unmatched junction nucleotides: 9. CDR3 protein: CASSPGTGGYNQPQHF. The CDR3 DNA reads TGTGCCAGCAGCCCCGGGACAGGAGGGTACAATCAGCCCCAGCATTTT.

As concerns this clone: Other DNA sequences within the sample encode an identical CDR3. The rearrangement uses TRBV4-1 and TRBJ2-3, with 9 bases fitting TRBD2. J was trimmed by 2 bases and V by 4 bases; bases with no gene match: 10. Germline CDR1 is MGHRA and CDR2 is YSYEKL. This CDR3 spans 17 amino acids. In nucleotides, the CDR3 is TGCGCCAGCAGCCTCCGATGGGCTAGCGGGAACACAGATACGCAGTATTTT. Translation: CASSLRWASGNTDTQYF.

This chain joins TRBV4-1 and TRBJ1-2; D perhaps matches TRBD1 (6 bases). The CDR3 consists of 17 residues. Per the germline V gene, CDR1 is MGHRA and CDR2 is YSYEKL. Trimming removed 3 bases at V and 6 bases at J, with 23 bases between. The CDR3 region has the DNA TGCGCCAGCAGCCACCGGGACACACCAAACTGGGGTAATGGCTACACCTTC. Translated, it gives CASSHRDTPNWGNGYTF.

J is TRBJ1-5 and V is TRBV27, with D perhaps matching TRBD1 (5 bases). Germline CDR1 is MNHEY and CDR2 is SMNVEV (reference sequence). CDR3 length: 13 amino acids. V was clipped by 2 bases and J by 7 bases, with 9 bases between them. The CDR3 is CASSLTRVQPQHF. The CDR3 coding sequence is TGTGCCAGCAGTTTAACCAGGGTACAGCCCCAGCATTTT.

V and J are TRBV5-4 and TRBJ2-2; D not resolved. There are 15 residues in the CDR3. Germline V gives CDR1 SGHNT, CDR2 YYREEE (reference sequence). V lost 2 bases and J 6 bases, leaving 14 bases between the germline ends. DNA of the CDR3: TGTGCCAGCAGCTTCTCACAGTGGGTACCCGGGGAGCTGTTTTTT. Its protein is CASSFSQWVPGELFF.

Here the CDR3 DNA reads TGTGCCAGCAGCTTAGACTTGGCAGGGGCCACAGATACGCAGTATTTT. Protein: CASSLDLAGATDTQYF. The rearrangement links TRBV7-8 to TRBJ2-3, with D perhaps matching TRBD1 (6 bases). V lost 1 base to trimming and J lost 2 bases, with 13 bases between them. The CDR3 contains 16 residues. The germline V gene encodes CDR1 SGHVS and CDR2 FQNEAQ.